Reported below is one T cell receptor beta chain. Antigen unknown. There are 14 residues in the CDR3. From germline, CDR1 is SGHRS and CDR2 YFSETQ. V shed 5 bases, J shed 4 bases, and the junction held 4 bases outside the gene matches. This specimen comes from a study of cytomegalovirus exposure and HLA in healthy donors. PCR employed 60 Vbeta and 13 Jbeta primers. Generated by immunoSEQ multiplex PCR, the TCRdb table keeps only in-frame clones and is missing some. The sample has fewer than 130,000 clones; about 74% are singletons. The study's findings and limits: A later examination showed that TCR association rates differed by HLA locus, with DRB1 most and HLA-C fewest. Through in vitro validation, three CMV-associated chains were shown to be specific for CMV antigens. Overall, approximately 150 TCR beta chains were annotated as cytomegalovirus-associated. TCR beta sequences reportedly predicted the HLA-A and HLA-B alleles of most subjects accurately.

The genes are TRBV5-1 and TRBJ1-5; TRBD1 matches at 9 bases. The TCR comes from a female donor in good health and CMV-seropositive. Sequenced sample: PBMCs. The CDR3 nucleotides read TGCGCCAGCAGAGAGACAGGGGGAAATCAGCCCCAGCATTTT. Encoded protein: CASRETGGNQPQHF. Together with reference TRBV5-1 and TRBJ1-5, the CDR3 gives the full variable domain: KAGVTQTPRYLIKTRGQQVTLSCSPISGHRSVSWYQQTPGQGLQFLFEYFSETQRNKGNFPGRFSGRQFSNSRSEMNVSTLELGDSALYLCASRETGGNQPQHFGDGTRLSIL.